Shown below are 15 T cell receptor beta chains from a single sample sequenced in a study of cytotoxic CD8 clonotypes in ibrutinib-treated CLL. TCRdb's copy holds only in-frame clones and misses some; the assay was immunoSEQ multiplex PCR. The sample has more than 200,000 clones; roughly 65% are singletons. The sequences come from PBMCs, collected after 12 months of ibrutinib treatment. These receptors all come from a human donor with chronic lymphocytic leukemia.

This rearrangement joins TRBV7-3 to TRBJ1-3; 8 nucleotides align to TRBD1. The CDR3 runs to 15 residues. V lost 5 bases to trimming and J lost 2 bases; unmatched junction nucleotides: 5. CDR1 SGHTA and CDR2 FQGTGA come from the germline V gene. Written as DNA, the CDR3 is TGTGCCAGCAGCCCCGGGACAGGCGCTGGAAACACCATATATTTT. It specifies CASSPGTGAGNTIYF.

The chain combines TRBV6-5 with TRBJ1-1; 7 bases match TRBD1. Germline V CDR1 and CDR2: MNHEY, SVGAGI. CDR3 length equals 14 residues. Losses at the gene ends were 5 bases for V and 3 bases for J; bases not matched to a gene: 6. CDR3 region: CASSGRQGYTEAFF. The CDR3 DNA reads TGTGCCAGCAGTGGGAGACAGGGTTACACTGAAGCTTTCTTT.

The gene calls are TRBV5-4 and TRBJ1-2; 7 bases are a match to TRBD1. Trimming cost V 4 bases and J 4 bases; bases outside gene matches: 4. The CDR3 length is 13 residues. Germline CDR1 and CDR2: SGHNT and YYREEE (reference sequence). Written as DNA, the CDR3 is TGTGCCAGCAGCGGGGACAGTTCCTATGGCTACACCTTC. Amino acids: CASSGDSSYGYTF.

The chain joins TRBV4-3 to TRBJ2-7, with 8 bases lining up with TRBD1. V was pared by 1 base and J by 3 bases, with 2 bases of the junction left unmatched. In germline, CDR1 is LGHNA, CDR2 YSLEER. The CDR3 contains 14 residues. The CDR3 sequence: CASSQGTGFYEQYF. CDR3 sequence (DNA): TGCGCCAGCAGCCAAGGGACAGGGTTCTACGAGCAGTACTTC.

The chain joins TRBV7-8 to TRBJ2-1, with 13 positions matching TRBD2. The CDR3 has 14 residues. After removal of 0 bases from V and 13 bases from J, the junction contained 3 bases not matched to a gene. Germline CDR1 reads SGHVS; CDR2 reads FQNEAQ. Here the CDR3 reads CASSLAGLAGVQFF. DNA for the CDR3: TGTGCCAGCAGCTTAGCAGGACTAGCGGGGGTTCAGTTCTTC. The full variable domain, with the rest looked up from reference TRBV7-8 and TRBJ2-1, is GAGVSQSPRYKVAKRGQDVALRCDPISGHVSLFWYQQALGQGPEFLTYFQNEAQLDKSGLPSDRFFAERPEGSVSTLKIQRTQQEDSAVYLCASSLAGLAGVQFFGPGTRLTVL.

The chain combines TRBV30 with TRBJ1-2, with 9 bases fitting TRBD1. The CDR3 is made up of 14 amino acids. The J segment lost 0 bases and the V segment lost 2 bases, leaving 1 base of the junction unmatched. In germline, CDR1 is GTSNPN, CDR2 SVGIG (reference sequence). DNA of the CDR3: TGTGCCTGGAGTCGACAGGGGGCTAACTATGGCTACACCTTC. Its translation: CAWSRQGANYGYTF.

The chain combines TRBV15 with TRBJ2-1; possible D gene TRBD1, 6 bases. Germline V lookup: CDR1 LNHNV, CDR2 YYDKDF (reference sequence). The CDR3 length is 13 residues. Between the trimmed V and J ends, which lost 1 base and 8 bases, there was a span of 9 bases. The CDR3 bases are TGTGCCACCAGCAGAGCCCAGGGGCATGAGCAGTTCTTC. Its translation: CATSRAQGHEQFF.

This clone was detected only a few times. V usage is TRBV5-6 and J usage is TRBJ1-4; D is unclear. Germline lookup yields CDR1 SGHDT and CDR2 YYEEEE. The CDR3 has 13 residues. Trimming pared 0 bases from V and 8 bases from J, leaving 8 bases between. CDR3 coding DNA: TGTGCCAGCAGCTTGGGGGAGAAGGAAAAACTGTTTTTT. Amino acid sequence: CASSLGEKEKLFF.

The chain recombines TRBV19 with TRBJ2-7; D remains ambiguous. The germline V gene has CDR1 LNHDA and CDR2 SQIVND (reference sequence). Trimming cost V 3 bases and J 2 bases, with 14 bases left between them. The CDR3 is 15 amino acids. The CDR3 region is CASSIAGLGTYEQYF. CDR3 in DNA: TGTGCCAGTAGTATCGCCGGGCTGGGGACCTACGAGCAGTACTTC.

For the CDR3, the DNA is TGTGCCAGCAGTGAGGTTCAGGTCCTCGAGCAGTACTTC. It specifies CASSEVQVLEQYF. The chain has TRBV2 and TRBJ2-7; D not certain. The CDR3 is made up of 13 amino acids. From germline, CDR1 is SNHLY and CDR2 FYNNEI. Trimming cost V 3 bases and J 6 bases, with 12 bases left between them.

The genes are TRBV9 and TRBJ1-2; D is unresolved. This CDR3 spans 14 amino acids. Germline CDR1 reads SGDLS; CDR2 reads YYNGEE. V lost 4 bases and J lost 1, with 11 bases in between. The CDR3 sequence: CASSLEPHNYGYTF. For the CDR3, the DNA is TGTGCCAGCAGCCTTGAACCCCATAACTATGGCTACACCTTC.

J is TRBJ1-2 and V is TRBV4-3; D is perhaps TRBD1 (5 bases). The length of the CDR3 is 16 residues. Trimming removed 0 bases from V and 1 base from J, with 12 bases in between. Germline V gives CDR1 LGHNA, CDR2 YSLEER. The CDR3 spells CASSQDRVQDNYGYTF. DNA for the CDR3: TGCGCCAGCAGCCAAGACAGGGTTCAGGATAACTATGGCTACACCTTC.

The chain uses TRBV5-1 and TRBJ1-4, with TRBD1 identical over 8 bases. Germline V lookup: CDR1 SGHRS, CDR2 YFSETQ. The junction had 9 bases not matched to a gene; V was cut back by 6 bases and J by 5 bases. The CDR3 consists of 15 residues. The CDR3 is CASKPDRGRNEKLFF. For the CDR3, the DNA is TGCGCCAGCAAACCAGACAGGGGAAGAAATGAAAAACTGTTTTTT.

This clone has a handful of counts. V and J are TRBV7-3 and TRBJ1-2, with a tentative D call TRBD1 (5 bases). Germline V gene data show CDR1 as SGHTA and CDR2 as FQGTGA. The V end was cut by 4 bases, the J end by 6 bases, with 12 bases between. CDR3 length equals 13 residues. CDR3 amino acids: CASSSRRGDGYTF. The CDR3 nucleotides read TGTGCCAGCAGCTCCCGCCGGGGGGATGGCTACACCTTC.

CDR3: CAWSVVGTGGTKLFF. CDR3 sequence (DNA): TGTGCCTGGAGTGTAGTCGGCACAGGGGGGACTAAGCTGTTTTTT. The chain recombines TRBV30 with TRBJ1-4, with 8 bases that match TRBD1. Germline-derived CDR1 and CDR2 are GTSNPN and SVGIG (reference sequence). Trimming at V came to 0 bases and at J to 14 bases, leaving 14 bases not matched to a gene. The CDR3 is 15 amino acids. Full variable domain (outside the CDR3, taken from reference TRBV30 and TRBJ1-4): SQTIHQWPATLVQPVGSPLSLECTVEGTSNPNLYWYRQAAGRGLQLLFYSVGIGQISSEVPQNLSASRPQDRQFILSSKKLLLSDSGFYLCAWSVVGTGGTKLFFGSGTQLSVL.